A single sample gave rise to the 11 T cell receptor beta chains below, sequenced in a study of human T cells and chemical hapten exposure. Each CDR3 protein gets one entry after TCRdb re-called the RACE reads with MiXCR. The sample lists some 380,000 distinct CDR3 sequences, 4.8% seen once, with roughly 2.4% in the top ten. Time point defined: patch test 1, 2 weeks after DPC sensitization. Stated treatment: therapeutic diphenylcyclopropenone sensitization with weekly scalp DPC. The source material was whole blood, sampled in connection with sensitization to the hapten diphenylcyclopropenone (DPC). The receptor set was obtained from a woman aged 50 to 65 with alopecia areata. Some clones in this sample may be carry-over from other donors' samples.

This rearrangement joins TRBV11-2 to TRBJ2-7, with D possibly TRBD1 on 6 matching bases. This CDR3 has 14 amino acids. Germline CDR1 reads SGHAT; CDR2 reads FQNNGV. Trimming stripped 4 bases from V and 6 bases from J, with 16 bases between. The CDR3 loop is CASSSIQGVGEQYF. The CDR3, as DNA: TGTGCCAGCAGCTCCATACAGGGAGTTGGCGAGCAGTACTTC.

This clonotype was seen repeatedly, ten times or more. The DNA of the CDR3 is TGTGCCAGCAGTTACCTAGCGGTCTACAATGAGCAGTTCTTC. It translates to CASSYLAVYNEQFF. This chain joins TRBV6-2 or TRBV6-3 and TRBJ2-1; TRBD2 agrees at 7 bases. This CDR3 contains 14 residues. Germline assignment: CDR1 MNHEY and CDR2 SVGEGT. Trimming removed 2 bases from V and 3 bases from J; junction bases left unmatched: 1.

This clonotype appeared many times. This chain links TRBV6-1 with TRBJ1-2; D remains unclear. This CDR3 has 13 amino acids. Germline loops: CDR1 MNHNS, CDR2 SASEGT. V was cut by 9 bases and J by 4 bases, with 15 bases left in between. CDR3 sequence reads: CASFKQRSYGYTF. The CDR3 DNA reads TGTGCCAGTTTCAAACAGAGATCCTATGGCTACACCTTC.

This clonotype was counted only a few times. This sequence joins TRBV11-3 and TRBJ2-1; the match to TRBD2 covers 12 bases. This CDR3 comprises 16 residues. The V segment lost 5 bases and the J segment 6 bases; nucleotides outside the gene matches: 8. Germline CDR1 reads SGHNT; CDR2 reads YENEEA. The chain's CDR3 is CASSLSGLAGSNEQFF. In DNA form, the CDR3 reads TGTGCCAGCAGCCTGTCCGGACTAGCGGGGTCCAATGAGCAGTTCTTC.

CDR3 loop: CAISDLAGGSHPSTDTQYF. CDR3 bases: TGTGCCATCAGTGATCTAGCGGGGGGCTCTCATCCTAGCACAGATACGCAGTATTTT. This chain links TRBV10-3 with TRBJ2-3, with TRBD2 identical over 11 bases. Germline CDR1 is ENHRY and CDR2 is SYGVKD. V lost 3 bases to trimming and J lost 0 bases; unmatched junction nucleotides: 11. The CDR3 is 19 residues long.

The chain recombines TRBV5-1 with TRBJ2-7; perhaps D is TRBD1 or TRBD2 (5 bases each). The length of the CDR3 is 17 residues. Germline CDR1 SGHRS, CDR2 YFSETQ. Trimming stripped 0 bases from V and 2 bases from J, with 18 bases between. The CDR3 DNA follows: TGCGCCAGCAGCTTGGGCCTCCTACGGGACGCTGCCTACGAGCAGTACTTC. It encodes CASSLGLLRDAAYEQYF.

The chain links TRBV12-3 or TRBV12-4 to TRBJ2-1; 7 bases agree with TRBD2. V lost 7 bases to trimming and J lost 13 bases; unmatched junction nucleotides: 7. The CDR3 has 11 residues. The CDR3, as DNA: TGTGCCAGCACTTTGAGCGGGACTCAGTTCTTC. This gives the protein CASTLSGTQFF.

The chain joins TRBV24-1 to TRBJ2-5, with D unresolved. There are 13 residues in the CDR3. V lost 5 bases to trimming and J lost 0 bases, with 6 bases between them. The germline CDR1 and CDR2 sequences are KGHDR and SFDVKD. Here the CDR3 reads CATSAADQETQYF. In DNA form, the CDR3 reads TGTGCCACCAGTGCGGCAGACCAAGAGACCCAGTACTTC.

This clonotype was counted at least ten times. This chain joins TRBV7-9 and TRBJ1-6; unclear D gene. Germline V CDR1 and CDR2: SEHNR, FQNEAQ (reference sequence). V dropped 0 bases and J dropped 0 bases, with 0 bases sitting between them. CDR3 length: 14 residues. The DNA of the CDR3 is TGTGCCAGCAGCTTAGCCTCCTATAATTCACCCCTCCACTTT. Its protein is CASSLASYNSPLHF.

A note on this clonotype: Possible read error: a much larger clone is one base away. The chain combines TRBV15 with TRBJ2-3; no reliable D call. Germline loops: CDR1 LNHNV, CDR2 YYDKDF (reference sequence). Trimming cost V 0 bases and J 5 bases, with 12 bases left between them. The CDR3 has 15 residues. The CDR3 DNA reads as TGTGCCACCAGCAGAGATCATGGGTCGGGAGATACGCAGTATTTT. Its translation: CATSRDHGSGDTQYF.

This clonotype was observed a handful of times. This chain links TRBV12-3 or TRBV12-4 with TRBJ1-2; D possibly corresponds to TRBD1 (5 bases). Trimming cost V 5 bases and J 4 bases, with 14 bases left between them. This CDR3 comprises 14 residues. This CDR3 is CASSPGTPVYGYTF. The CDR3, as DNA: TGTGCCAGCAGTCCCGGGACGCCTGTCTATGGCTACACCTTC.